Shown below are 25 T cell receptor beta chains from a single sample sequenced in a study of OX40 agonist ivuxolimab in advanced cancers. The table came from immunoSEQ multiplex PCR; TCRdb's copy has only in-frame clones and leaves some out. The table includes approximately 70,000 clones, around 83% detected once. Specimen: CD4+ or CD8+ T cells sorted from blood, collected in a trial of the OX40 agonist ivuxolimab. The receptors derive from an adult with an advanced solid tumor such as melanoma, head and neck, liver or kidney cancer.

With regard to this clone: Compared with germline, one end of the junction differs, possibly owing to a read error. The V call is TRBV23-1, the J call TRBJ2-5, with 7 bases that match TRBD1. The last part of the DNA fits TRBJ2-7 better; the J call may be wrong. TRBV23-1 is an ORF for which the function is uncertain. The CDR3 has 14 amino acids. The CDR3 coding sequence is TGTGCCAGCAGCCCCCCGACAGGGTCCTACGAGCAGTACTTC. It yields the protein CASSPPTGSYEQYF.

The rearrangement links TRBV7-9 to TRBJ2-7; 13 bases agree with TRBD2. CDR1 and CDR2 (germline): SEHNR, FQNEAQ (reference sequence). J gave up 4 bases and V 5 bases, and 11 bases lay outside the gene matches. This CDR3 contains 17 residues. In DNA, the CDR3 is TGTGCCAGCAGCCAAGATAGACTAGCGGGAGGCGGTTACGAGCAGTACTTC. This gives the protein CASSQDRLAGGGYEQYF.

The rearrangement uses TRBV18 and TRBJ2-7; no firm D call. Germline V CDR1 and CDR2: KGHSH, LQKENI. The CDR3 covers 13 residues. The ends were cut back, 0 bases at V and 4 bases at J, with 7 bases in the middle. CDR3 nucleotides: TGTGCCAGCTCACCACCTAGTAGGTACGAGCAGTACTTC. As protein: CASSPPSRYEQYF.

The V gene is TRBV5-1, the J gene TRBJ2-3; D unresolved. The CDR3 extends over 11 amino acids. The V gene lost 1 base and the J gene lost 10 bases, with 7 bases spanning the gap. Per germline, CDR1 SGHRS and CDR2 YFSETQ. CDR3 sequence (DNA): TGCGCCAGCAGCTTGAGTCGCGCGCAGTATTTT. It yields the protein CASSLSRAQYF.

The chain has TRBV5-1 and TRBJ1-3; D is ambiguous. CDR3 length equals 14 residues. Trimming removed 2 bases from V and 0 bases from J, with 6 bases in between. Germline V gives CDR1 SGHRS, CDR2 YFSETQ. CDR3 in amino acids: CASSLSNSGNTIYF. The CDR3 DNA sequence: TGCGCCAGCAGCTTATCTAACTCTGGAAACACCATATATTTT.

The chain recombines TRBV10-2 with TRBJ2-1; 8 bases agree with TRBD2. This CDR3 has 15 amino acids. The V gene end was trimmed by 3 bases and the J gene end by 8 bases; junction bases not matched to a gene: 9. In germline, CDR1 is WSHSY, CDR2 SAAADI. CDR3 bases: TGCGCCAGCAGTGAATTCGGGACTAGTTTAGATGAGCAGTTCTTC. It is translated as CASSEFGTSLDEQFF.

The table lists this clone with a few counts. In DNA form, the CDR3 reads TGTGCCAGCAGCTGGGGACAGGGTGGGGAGACCCAGTACTTC. Amino acids: CASSWGQGGETQYF. The genes are TRBV7-8 and TRBJ2-5; the match to TRBD1 covers 9 bases. V was pared by 4 bases and J by 5 bases, with 5 bases of the junction left unmatched. The germline V gene has CDR1 SGHVS and CDR2 FQNEAQ. The CDR3 contains 14 residues.

The genes are TRBV6-6 and TRBJ1-1; a weak D match, TRBD1 (5 bases). V dropped 6 bases and J dropped 1 base, with 9 bases sitting between them. This CDR3 spans 13 amino acids. The germline V gene has CDR1 MNHNY and CDR2 SVGAGI (reference sequence). In nucleotides, the CDR3 is TGTGCCAGCAGACCCGGACAGAACACTGAAGCTTTCTTT. Its translation is CASRPGQNTEAFF.

The chain uses TRBV6-6 and TRBJ2-5, with TRBD2 identical over 11 bases. The CDR3 length is 15 residues. Germline V gives CDR1 MNHNY, CDR2 SVGAGI (reference sequence). After removal of 2 bases from V and 3 bases from J, the junction contained 2 bases not matched to a gene. The CDR3 DNA sequence: TGTGCCAGCAGTTACCCGGGACTAGCGGAAGAGACCCAGTACTTC. Amino acids: CASSYPGLAEETQYF.

This chain links TRBV5-4 with TRBJ2-1; TRBD2 matches 12 bases. CDR3 length equals 15 residues. The junction had 2 bases not matched to a gene; V was cut back by 0 bases and J by 7 bases. CDR1 and CDR2 from the germline V gene are SGHNT and YYREEE (reference sequence). This chain's CDR3 is CASSLGLAGANEQFF. The CDR3 nucleotides read TGTGCCAGCAGCTTGGGACTAGCGGGAGCTAATGAGCAGTTCTTC.

The rearrangement uses TRBV5-5 and TRBJ2-1, with 7 bases aligning to TRBD2. V trimming: 3 bases; J trimming: 7 bases; junction bases outside the gene matches: 10. Looked up from germline, CDR1 is SGHKS and CDR2 is YYEKEE (reference sequence). CDR3 length: 15 residues. The CDR3 DNA reads TGTGCCAGCAGCTCTGACGCGGGAGCGTTGAATGAGCAGTTCTTC. It codes for CASSSDAGALNEQFF.

The gene calls are TRBV27 and TRBJ2-7; 12 nucleotides match TRBD2. V shed 5 bases and J 1 base; nucleotides not matched to a gene: 3. Germline V lookup: CDR1 MNHEY, CDR2 SMNVEV (reference sequence). This CDR3 region has 15 residues. The CDR3 spells CASSPGLAGSYEQYF. The CDR3 DNA sequence: TGTGCCAGCAGTCCAGGACTAGCGGGATCCTACGAGCAGTACTTC.

The chain links TRBV29-1 to TRBJ2-3, with D perhaps matching TRBD1 or TRBD2 (7 bases each). Looked up from germline, CDR1 is SQVTM and CDR2 is ANQGSEA. Trimming removed 8 bases at V and 2 bases at J, with 14 bases between. The CDR3 runs to 13 residues. For the CDR3, the DNA is TGCAGCTTCAGGGGGGGATTCACAGATACGCAGTATTTT. Translated: CSFRGGFTDTQYF.

This sequence joins TRBV7-2 and TRBJ1-2; D gene uncertain. The CDR3 covers 15 residues. Germline V gives CDR1 SGHTA, CDR2 FQGNSA. V was clipped by 2 bases and J by 0 bases, with 10 bases between them. In DNA, the CDR3 is TGTGCCAGCAGCTTAACTACGGGAGCTAACTATGGCTACACCTTC. This encodes CASSLTTGANYGYTF.

Here the CDR3 reads CASSSGVGNEQYF. Written as DNA, the CDR3 is TGCGCCAGCAGCTCAGGGGTTGGAAACGAGCAGTACTTC. V usage is TRBV5-1 and J usage is TRBJ2-7, with D possibly matching TRBD1 (6 bases). Trimming cost V 3 bases and J 5 bases, with 12 bases left between them. The CDR3 is 13 residues long. Germline CDR1 and CDR2: SGHRS and YFSETQ.

The chain is built from TRBV28 and TRBJ2-5; 15 bases line up with TRBD2. Germline V CDR1 and CDR2: MDHEN, SYDVKM. The CDR3 totals 16 residues. V shed 2 bases and J 4 bases; nucleotides not matched to a gene: 2. CDR3 loop: CASSLGLAGGGETQYF. The CDR3 coding sequence is TGTGCCAGCAGTTTAGGACTAGCGGGAGGGGGAGAGACCCAGTACTTC.

As to this clone: The same CDR3 is also encoded by other DNA sequences in this sample. V gene TRBV5-1 combines with J gene TRBJ2-7; 9 bases match TRBD2. Germline V CDR1 and CDR2: SGHRS, YFSETQ. Trimming took 3 bases from V and 7 from J; bases not matched to a gene: 17. The CDR3 is 17 amino acids. The DNA of the CDR3 is TGCGCCAGCAGCTCAATGACCAGCGGGAGGATCAGTAAAGAGCAGTACTTC. Translation gives CASSSMTSGRISKEQYF.

This chain links TRBV11-2 with TRBJ2-1, with 9 nucleotides matching TRBD1. The CDR3 consists of 16 residues. From germline, CDR1 is SGHAT and CDR2 FQNNGV. V was pared by 3 bases and J by 4 bases, with 7 bases of the junction left unmatched. The CDR3 DNA reads as TGTGCCAGCAGCTTGGGTAGGACAGGGGAATACAATGAGCAGTTCTTC. It encodes CASSLGRTGEYNEQFF.

This sequence joins TRBV18 and TRBJ1-1, with D perhaps matching TRBD1 (6 bases). Germline CDR1 reads KGHSH; CDR2 reads LQKENI. The CDR3 contains 15 residues. V was clipped by 3 bases and J by 1 base, with 12 bases between them. The CDR3 loop reads CASSPTGTTNTEAFF. In DNA, the CDR3 is TGTGCCAGCTCACCTACCGGGACAACGAACACTGAAGCTTTCTTT.

This clone was counted a single time. The chain carries TRBV5-1 and TRBJ2-3; D tentatively fits TRBD1 or TRBD2 (5 bases each). The length of the CDR3 is 15 residues. Germline CDR1 SGHRS, CDR2 YFSETQ. V lost 3 bases to trimming and J lost 2 bases, with 13 bases between them. As DNA, the CDR3 is TGCGCCAGCAGCTCTCCCCGGGACCTCACAGATACGCAGTATTTT. This codes for CASSSPRDLTDTQYF.

The rearrangement joins TRBV2 to TRBJ2-2; D possibly uses TRBD1 or TRBD2 (6 bases each). The CDR3 sequence is 15 residues long. Germline V gene data show CDR1 as SNHLY and CDR2 as FYNNEI. Trimming removed 4 bases at V and 3 bases at J, with 12 bases between. CDR3 in amino acids: CASSVAGEDTGELFF. In nucleotides, the CDR3 is TGTGCCAGCAGTGTAGCAGGGGAGGACACCGGGGAGCTGTTTTTT.

The chain links TRBV5-1 to TRBJ1-6; 7 positions match TRBD1. Germline CDR1 SGHRS, CDR2 YFSETQ. V was pared by 4 bases and J by 5 bases, with 6 bases of the junction left unmatched. CDR3 length: 15 residues. In nucleotides, the CDR3 is TGCGCCAGCAGCCCTAGACAGGGAGATAATTCACCCCTCCACTTT. Translating it yields CASSPRQGDNSPLHF.

The chain uses TRBV19 and TRBJ2-3; 10 nucleotides match TRBD2. The V and J ends lost 0 bases and 5 bases, in that order; junction bases with no gene match: 5. Germline CDR1 is LNHDA and CDR2 is SQIVND (reference sequence). CDR3 length equals 16 residues. The CDR3 coding sequence is TGTGCCAGTAGTATAGAGGCTAGCGGGAGAGGAGATACGCAGTATTTT. Translating gives CASSIEASGRGDTQYF.

This chain links TRBV5-1 with TRBJ2-3; D may be TRBD2 (5 bases). From germline, CDR1 is SGHRS and CDR2 YFSETQ. V was cut by 4 bases and J by 1 base, with 10 bases left in between. The CDR3 is 14 residues long. The CDR3 sequence is CASSGSSGTDTQYF. The DNA of the CDR3 is TGCGCCAGCAGCGGGAGTAGCGGCACAGATACGCAGTATTTT.

This chain connects TRBV4-1 to TRBJ1-1; 7 positions agree with TRBD1. The CDR3 contains 16 residues. J was trimmed by 6 bases and V by 2 bases; bases with no gene match: 12. CDR1 is MGHRA, CDR2 YSYEKL, per germline. For the CDR3, the DNA is TGCGCCAGCAGCCAAACCCCCCGCAGGGGGAATTCTGAAGCTTTCTTT. This sequence encodes CASSQTPRRGNSEAFF.